This T cell receptor beta chain was retrieved from a study of T cells in tumors after PD-1 blockade (dated by TCRdb to between 2018 and 2020). Regarding the complete study: Prior checkpoint blockade, systemic immunosuppressant use, and recent radiotherapy or other anti-cancer therapy within 4 weeks were grounds for patient exclusion. To compare clonotypes in blood and tumor, bulk TCR sequencing was done on about 9 peripheral blood samples taken from a few patients. RECIST version 1.1 was used to evaluate clinical response. Paired single-cell RNA and TCR sequencing was performed on site-matched tumors from BCC or SCC patients before and after anti-PD-1 therapy. Some patients also continued taking vismodegib 150 mg daily during anti-PD-1 treatment. On average, peripheral blood samples had approximately 120,000 TCR templates (range 24,679-257,772) and some 40,000 unique clonotypes. Patients received pembrolizumab 200 mg every 3 weeks or cemiplimab 350 mg every 2 weeks. What the study reported, not specific to this receptor: Around two fifths of TCR clonotypes from the tumor were detected in blood, and certain novel exhausted tumor clones were present in blood collected before treatment, which suggests recruitment from the periphery. The source of novel T cell clones was not identified and could include lymphoid organs or rare unexpanded clones within the tumor or its periphery.

In the paper's terms, the time point label means: after anti-PD-1 therapy. For bulk TCRbeta sequencing, genomic DNA was extracted from tumor biopsies or peripheral blood, and input amounts ranged from 616 ng to 6,004 ng. Every patient was a poor candidate for surgical resection and had histologically proven advanced or metastatic basal or squamous cell carcinoma. The basal cell carcinoma cohort was made up of 11 patients, and bulk tumor TCR sequencing was performed for several of these patients. Trimming takes 0 bases from V and 6 bases from J, and the germline ends sit 14 bases apart. The CDR3 goes from the cysteine to the phenylalanine over 15 residues. The entry retains the CDR3 DNA only, 45 bases that are in frame from base 1. The germline V gene encodes CDR1 LNHDA and CDR2 SQIVND (reference sequence). This clone appeared a few times. Which antigen it targets is not known. No quality values exist for individual bases; no much larger clone is one base distant.

The immunoSEQ platform was used to carry out deep TCRbeta sequencing. As for how the authors treated the data: Only productive rearrangements were exported from the immunoSEQ Analyzer for further analysis. T cell phenotypes were assigned to bulk TCRbeta clonotypes by matching to single-cell RNA+TCR-seq clones sharing the same TCRbeta sequence. Tumor enrichment of a clone was calculated by dividing the clone's tumor frequency by the clone's PBMC frequency, both taken from bulk TCR sequencing. TCRs were sorted with GLIPH into specificity groups, meaning clusters of distinct TCRs that share CDR3 motifs and likely recognize common antigens. As stored in TCRdb, this immuneACCESS dataset retains in-frame rearrangements with V and J assigned. A fraction of the clones does not appear; measured against another copy, unresolved V genes explain less than half of the discrepancy, and the remainder lacks a known reason. V and J calls plus clone size are reproduced from that table; the DNA served to infer D and trimming. This sample holds roughly 35,000 clones; roughly four fifths were observed only once. The leading ten clones occupy 40% of the sample.

This sequence was found in a human donor with basal cell carcinoma. The material was PBMCs, obtained after anti-PD-1 treatment. The rearrangement joined TRBV19 to TRBJ1-2; the D gene assignment is ambiguous. DNA sequence: TGTGCCAGTAGTATAGATGTCGGGAGTATTAATGGCTACACCTTC. The encoded protein is CASSIDVGSINGYTF.